Sequencing of this T cell receptor (beta chain) was carried out in a study of blood T cell repertoires in COVID-19. As for the study in general: Specimens from acute and convalescent COVID-19 originated in the United States, Italy and Spain.

TCRdb's table, derived via immunoSEQ multiplex PCR, lists solely in-frame clones and lacks some. The profile shows approximately 210,000 clones, under 95% of them singletons. CDR1 is LNHNV, CDR2 YYDKDF, per germline (reference sequence). The CDR3 extends over 20 amino acids. After removal of 8 bases from V and 1 base from J, the junction contained 20 bases not matched to a gene. The V gene is TRBV15, the J gene TRBJ1-1; 12 positions match TRBD1. The receptor was isolated from a man aged 25-45 years with acute or convalescent COVID-19. The sample was peripheral blood. CDR3 in DNA: TGTGCCACCGAATCTAGTAGACGCGGGACAGGGGGCGGTCGGAACACTGAAGCTTTCTTT. As protein: CATESSRRGTGGGRNTEAFF.